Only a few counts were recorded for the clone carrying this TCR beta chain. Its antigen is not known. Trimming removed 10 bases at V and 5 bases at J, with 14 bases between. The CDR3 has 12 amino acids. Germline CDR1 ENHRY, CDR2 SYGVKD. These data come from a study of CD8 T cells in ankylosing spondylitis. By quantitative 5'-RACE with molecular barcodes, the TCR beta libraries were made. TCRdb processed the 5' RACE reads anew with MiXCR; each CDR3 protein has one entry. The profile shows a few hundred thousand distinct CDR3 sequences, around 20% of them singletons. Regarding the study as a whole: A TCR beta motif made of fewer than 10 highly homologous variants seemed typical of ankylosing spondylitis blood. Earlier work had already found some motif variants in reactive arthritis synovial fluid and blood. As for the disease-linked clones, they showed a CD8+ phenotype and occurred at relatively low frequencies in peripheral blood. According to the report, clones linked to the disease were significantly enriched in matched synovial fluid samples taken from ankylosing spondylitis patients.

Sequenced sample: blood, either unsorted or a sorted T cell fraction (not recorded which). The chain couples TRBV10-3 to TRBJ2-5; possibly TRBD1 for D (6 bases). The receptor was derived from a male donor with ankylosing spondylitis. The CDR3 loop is CATAGEVETQYF. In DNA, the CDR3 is TGTGCCACCGCAGGGGAAGTGGAGACCCAGTACTTC.